Listed below are T cell receptor delta chains from one sample, sequenced in a study of gamma-delta T cells after stem cell transplantation. TCRdb reprocessed the RT-PCR reads using CATT. The table records fewer than 5,500 delta-chain clones, about 17% of them present only once. Sequenced sample: gamma-delta T cells. Receptors originate from a human donor. It is not recorded whose cells these are; they may come from a transplant donor. Each CDR3 is given with its conserved first and last residue. D genes are given only for firm matches. Clone sizes are given selectively: once, few, many, or a class where the clone is expanded.

V	J	size	D	DNA	CDR3
TRDV1	TRDJ1	few	-	TGTGCTCTTGGGGAAGGCCCCTACTACCCTGGGCCCGACACGCGGCCAGATAAACTCATCTTT	CALGEGPYYPGPDTRPDKLIF
TRAV29/DV5	TRDJ1	-	-	TGTGCAGCAAGCGTAGGTCCCCCCGAGGTCCGGTACACCGATAAACTCATCTTT	CAASVGPPEVRYTDKLIF
TRDV1	TRDJ1	few	-	TGTGCTCTTGGGCCCTCCCTTCAGTACACCGATAAACTCATCTTT	CALGPSLQYTDKLIF
TRDV1	TRDJ1	few	-	TGTGCTCTTGGGGCCGGGGAAGGGGGCACCGATAAACTCATCTTT	CALGAGEGGTDKLIF
TRDV3	TRDJ2	-	TRDD3	TGTGCCTTTCGTAAGGGATCGCTAAAGTACTGGGGGGCGATCCCTTCTTTGACAGCACAACTCTTCTTT	CAFRKGSLKYWGAIPSLTAQLFF
TRDV2	TRDJ3	few	TRDD3	TGTGCCTGTGACACCGGCTGGGGGGGTTCCTGGGACACCCGACAGATGTTTTTC	CACDTGWGGSWDTRQMFF
TRDV1	TRDJ2	medium-sized	TRDD3	TGTGCTCTTGGGCCGGAGGGTACTGGGGGAACATTGACAGCACAACTCTTCTTT	CALGPEGTGGTLTAQLFF
TRDV1	TRDJ1	medium-sized	TRDD3	TGTGCTCTTGGGGAACTCGGAATTCCTTACTGGGGGCACACCGATAAACTCATCTTT	CALGELGIPYWGHTDKLIF
TRDV1	TRDJ1	-	-	TGTGCTCTTGGACTACAACCCGACACCGACAAACTCATCTTT	CALGLQPDTDKLIF
TRDV3	TRDJ1	few	TRDD3	TGTGCCTCGCATGTACTGGGGGCTATATACACCGATAAACTCATCTTT	CASHVLGAIYTDKLIF
TRDV1	TRDJ1	few	-	TGTGCTCTTGGGGGAACCCTACGAGAGAAAACATCTCCTCTGTACACCGATAAACTCATCTTT	CALGGTLREKTSPLYTDKLIF
TRDV2	TRDJ3	few	TRDD3	TGTGCCTGTGACAGGTCTGGGGGATACTGGAGCTCCTGGGACACCCGACAGATGTTTTTC	CACDRSGGYWSSWDTRQMFF
TRDV1	TRDJ1	-	-	TGTGCTCTTGGGGAGGTCCACCTTCCTACGTGGGATACGCAGGATACACCATACGGTAAACTCATCTTT	CALGEVHLPTWDTQDTPYGKLIF
TRDV3	TRDJ1	-	TRDD3	TGTGCCTCCGAGCTAGGGTACTGGGGGATAATGCCCCCGTACACCGATAAACTCATCTTT	CASELGYWGIMPPYTDKLIF
TRDV3	TRDJ1	large	-	TGTGCCTTTGTCGTTTCGCTCGATAAACTCATCTTT	CAFVVSLDKLIF
TRDV1	TRDJ1	few	TRDD3	TGTGCTCTTGGGGATACCCCCCGGGGAGATTGGGGGATATGGGGGGACACCGATAAACTCATCTTT	CALGDTPRGDWGIWGDTDKLIF
TRDV2	TRDJ3	large	TRDD3	TGTGCCTGTGTCTCACTGGGGGATACCTGGGACACCCGACAGATGTTTTTC	CACVSLGDTWDTRQMFF
TRDV3	TRDJ1	few	-	TGTGCCTCCTGTTATACCCACGAGACGACACGGGGGGCCGATAAACTCATCTTT	CASCYTHETTRGADKLIF
TRDV2	TRDJ3	large	TRDD3	TGTGCCTGTGACAAGGGATACGCAAAGTTCTGGGACACCCGACAGATGTTTTTC	CACDKGYAKFWDTRQMFF
TRDV3	TRDJ1	-	TRDD3	TGTGCCTCTAACACTGGGGGATACACCGATAAACTCATCTTT	CASNTGGYTDKLIF
TRDV1	TRDJ1	few	TRDD2	TGTGCTCTTGGCTCCTATCCGGGGCCTTCCTTCGGATCCATACGTTTAGGGACCGATAAACTCATCTTT	CALGSYPGPSFGSIRLGTDKLIF
TRDV1	TRDJ1	few	TRDD3	TGTGCTCTTGGGGAACGGTGGGGTCTACTGGGGGACACCGATAAACTCATCTTT	CALGERWGLLGDTDKLIF
TRDV1	TRDJ1	few	TRDD3	TGTGCTCTTGGGGAACTTTCCTGGGGGATACAACGAGAACATAAACTCATCTTT	CALGELSWGIQREHKLIF
TRDV2	TRDJ3	few	TRDD3	TGTGCCTGTGACCCTGTCCTGGGGGGTCACCCCTCCTCCTTCTACACCCGACAGATGTTTTTC	CACDPVLGGHPSSFYTRQMFF
TRDV2	TRDJ3	medium-sized	TRDD3	TGTGCCTGTGACACAGCGCGTACTGGGGGATACGCCGGCTCCTGGGACACCCGACAGATGTTTTTC	CACDTARTGGYAGSWDTRQMFF
TRDV1	TRDJ1	few	TRDD3	TGTGCTCTTGGGGAAGGGATCCACTGGGGGAACCCCACCGATAAACTCATCTTT	CALGEGIHWGNPTDKLIF
TRDV2	TRDJ3	few	TRDD3	TGTGCCTGTGACACGCGGACTGGGGGATACTTCTCCTGTGACACCCGCCAGATGTTTTTC	CACDTRTGGYFSCDTRQMFF
TRDV3	TRDJ1	few	TRDD3	TGTGCCTTTAATCTTATTTCCTTCCCGACACTGGGGGATCTAGGTTCCGATAAACTCATCTTT	CAFNLISFPTLGDLGSDKLIF
TRDV2	TRDJ1	-	TRDD3	TGTGCCTGTGACACAGGGGATGTCCGGGGGATACGGGGCGCCGATAAACTCATCTTT	CACDTGDVRGIRGADKLIF
TRDV3	TRDJ1	few	TRDD3	TGTGCCTTTAGGTCATGCGTCCCACTGGGGGATACTCGGTACACCGATAAACTCATCTTT	CAFRSCVPLGDTRYTDKLIF
TRDV1	TRDJ1	few	-	TGTGCTCTTGGGGCCCCGCTCCTCTGGTACACCGATAAACTCATCTTT	CALGAPLLWYTDKLIF
TRDV1	TRDJ1	medium-sized	-	TGTGCTCTTGGGGAACCTCGCTGGGGTGAACGCGATAGTACTTCTTGGTGGACCGATAAACTCATCTTT	CALGEPRWGERDSTSWWTDKLIF
TRDV3	TRDJ1	few	TRDD2	TGTGCCTCTCCTTCCTACGCGGCGGGGGTCTACACCGATAAACTCATCTTT	CASPSYAAGVYTDKLIF
TRDV2	TRDJ3	medium-sized	TRDD3	TGTGCCTGTGACAGTACTGGGGGGAGAAGCTCCTGGGACACCCGACAGATGTTTTTC	CACDSTGGRSSWDTRQMFF
TRDV1	TRDJ1	-	-	TGTGCTCTTGGGGAACTTACTTTGGGGGCACGGGGATTATACACCGATAAACTCATCTTT	CALGELTLGARGLYTDKLIF
TRDV1	TRDJ1	-	TRDD3	TGTGCTCTTGGGGAACTGACGCAACAGTTCCCCCCTACTGGGGGATACCCCCGTTACACCGATAAACTCATCTTT	CALGELTQQFPPTGGYPRYTDKLIF
TRDV1	TRDJ1	-	TRDD2	TGTGCTCTTGGGGGGGCGCCTTCCTACTTACTGGTGGCGACCGATAAACTCATCTTT	CALGGAPSYLLVATDKLIF
TRDV1	TRDJ1	few	TRDD3	TGTGCTCTTGGGGACGTTTCTTCCTACTCACACCCGTACTGGGGGATACCCGATAAACTCATCTTT	CALGDVSSYSHPYWGIPDKLIF
TRDV2	TRDJ3	-	TRDD3	TGTGCCTGTGACACGGCTGGGGGCCCGAGCTCCTGGGACACCCGACAGATGTTTTTC	CACDTAGGPSSWDTRQMFF
TRDV1	TRDJ3	large	-	TGTGCTCTTGGGAACCCCACTTCCTCCTGGGACACCCGACAGATGTTTTTC	CALGNPTSSWDTRQMFF
TRDV2	TRDJ1	few	TRDD3	TGTGCCTGGGTCACTCGACTCGGGGGATCGGGTGAAACAGGTTGCGGGTACACCGATAAACTCATCTTT	CAWVTRLGGSGETGCGYTDKLIF
TRDV2	TRDJ1	few	-	TGTGCCTGTGGTCCGGATAAGGGGGACACGCGTCCCCTCCACACCGATAAACTCATCTTT	CACGPDKGDTRPLHTDKLIF
TRDV2	TRDJ3	few	TRDD3	TGTGCCTGTGACACCGAGGATACGGATGTCTCCTTGGACACCCGACAGATGTTTTTC	CACDTEDTDVSLDTRQMFF
TRDV2	TRDJ3	few	-	TGTGCCTGTGACACCGTTAGCGATACGAACACATGGGACACCCGACAGATGTTTTTC	CACDTVSDTNTWDTRQMFF
TRDV2	TRDJ3	medium-sized	TRDD3	TGTGCCTGTGACACCTGGGGATACTGGGACACCCGACAGATGTTTTTC	CACDTWGYWDTRQMFF
TRDV1	TRDJ2	medium-sized	TRDD3	TGTGCTCTTGGGGAGCCTTCCTTACCCGTACTGGGGGATACCCGGACAGCACAACTCTTCTTT	CALGEPSLPVLGDTRTAQLFF
TRDV2	TRDJ2	large	TRDD3	TGTGCCTGTGACATACTGGGGGATACGACAGCACAACTCTTCTTT	CACDILGDTTAQLFF
TRDV1	TRDJ1	-	-	TGTGCCCTTGGGGAACGTTCGGGGCCATGTGGTAAACTCATCTTT	CALGERSGPCGKLIF
TRDV3	TRDJ3	medium-sized	TRDD3	TGTGCCTTTAGACTGGGGGATACGCCATACCGACTCCGCTCCTGGGACACCCGACAGATGTTTTTC	CAFRLGDTPYRLRSWDTRQMFF
TRDV1	TRDJ1	-	TRDD3	TGTGCTCTTGGGGAAGTTTCCGGGGATACGCGGACCGATAAACTCATCTTT	CALGEVSGDTRTDKLIF
TRDV1	TRDJ1	few	TRDD3	TGTGCTCTTGGGGTCAGCGCCTTAGATACTGGGGGACCCAAATACACCGATAAACTCATCTTT	CALGVSALDTGGPKYTDKLIF
TRDV3	TRDJ1	few	-	TGCGCCTTTAGAGGAGCCACCACCGATAAACTCATCTTT	CAFRGATTDKLIF
TRDV1	TRDJ1	-	TRDD3	TGTGCTCTTGGGGAATACTGGGGGATACGTCTTTACACCGATAAACTCATCTTT	CALGEYWGIRLYTDKLIF
TRAV29/DV5	TRDJ1	-	TRDD3	TGTGCAGCAAGCTCCAGCACTACTGGGGGACAGCTCGAGGCCACTGATAAACTCATCTTT	CAASSSTTGGQLEATDKLIF